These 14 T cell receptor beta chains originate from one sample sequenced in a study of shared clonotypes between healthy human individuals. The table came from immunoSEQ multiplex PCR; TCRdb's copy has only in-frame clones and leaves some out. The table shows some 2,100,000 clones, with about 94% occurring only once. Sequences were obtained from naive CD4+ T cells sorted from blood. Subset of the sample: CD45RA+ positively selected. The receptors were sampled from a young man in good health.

The CDR3 nucleotides are TGTGCCAGCTCACCCCGGGACCCCCCGGTCGGGGCTTTCTTT. It encodes CASSPRDPPVGAFF. V gene TRBV18 combines with J gene TRBJ1-1, with D possibly being TRBD1 (5 bases). Germline CDR1 reads KGHSH; CDR2 reads LQKENI. The CDR3 contains 14 residues. The ends were cut back, 3 bases at V and 11 bases at J, with 19 bases in the middle.

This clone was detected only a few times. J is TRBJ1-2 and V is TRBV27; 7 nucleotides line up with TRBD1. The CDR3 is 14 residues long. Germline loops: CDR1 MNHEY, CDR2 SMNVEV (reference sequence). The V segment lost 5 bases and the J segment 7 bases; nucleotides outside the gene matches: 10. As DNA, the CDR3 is TGTGCCAGCAGTCTCCAAAATCAGGGGGGTGGCTACACCTTC. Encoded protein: CASSLQNQGGGYTF.

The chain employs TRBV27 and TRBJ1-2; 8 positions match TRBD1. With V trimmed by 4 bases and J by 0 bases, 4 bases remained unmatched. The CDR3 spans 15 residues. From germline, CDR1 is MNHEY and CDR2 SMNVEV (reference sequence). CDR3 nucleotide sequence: TGTGCCAGCAGTTCGACAGGGGCAGCTAACTATGGCTACACCTTC. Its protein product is CASSSTGAANYGYTF.

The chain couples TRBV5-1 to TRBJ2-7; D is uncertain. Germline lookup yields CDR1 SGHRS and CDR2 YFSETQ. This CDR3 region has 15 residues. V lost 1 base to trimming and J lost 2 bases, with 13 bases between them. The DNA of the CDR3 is TGCGCCAGCAGCTTGATTCCCGCAAATGCCTACGAGCAGTACTTC. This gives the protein CASSLIPANAYEQYF.

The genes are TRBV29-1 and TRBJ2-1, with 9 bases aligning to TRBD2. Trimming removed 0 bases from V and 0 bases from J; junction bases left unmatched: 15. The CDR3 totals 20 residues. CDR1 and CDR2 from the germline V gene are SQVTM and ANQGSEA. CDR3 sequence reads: CSVEDLRGGARRGSYNEQFF. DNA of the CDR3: TGCAGCGTTGAAGATCTTCGCGGGGGGGCCCGAAGAGGCTCCTACAATGAGCAGTTCTTC.

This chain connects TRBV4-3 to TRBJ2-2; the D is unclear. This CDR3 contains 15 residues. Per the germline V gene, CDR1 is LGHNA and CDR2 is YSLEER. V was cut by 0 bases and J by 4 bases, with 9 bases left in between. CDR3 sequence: CASSQERWGTGELFF. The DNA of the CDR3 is TGCGCCAGCAGCCAAGAGCGGTGGGGCACCGGGGAGCTGTTTTTT.

The CDR3 loop is CASVTGGYEKLFF. In nucleotides, the CDR3 is TGTGCCAGCGTGACAGGGGGGTATGAAAAACTGTTTTTT. J is TRBJ1-4 and V is TRBV28, with TRBD1 matching 9 bases. Germline CDR1 and CDR2: MDHEN and SYDVKM. J was trimmed by 6 bases and V by 8 bases; bases with no gene match: 4. The CDR3 has 13 residues.

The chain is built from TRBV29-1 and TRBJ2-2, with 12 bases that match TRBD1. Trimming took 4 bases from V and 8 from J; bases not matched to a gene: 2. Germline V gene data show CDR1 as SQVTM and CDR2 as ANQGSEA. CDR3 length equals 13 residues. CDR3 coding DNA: TGCAGCGTTGGGGACAGGGGGCCGGGGGAGCTGTTTTTT. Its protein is CSVGDRGPGELFF.

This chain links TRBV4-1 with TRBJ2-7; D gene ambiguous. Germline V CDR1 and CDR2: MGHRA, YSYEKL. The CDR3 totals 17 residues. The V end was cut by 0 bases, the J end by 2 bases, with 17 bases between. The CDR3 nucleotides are TGCGCCAGCAGCCAAGAAGGATCATCTGGCCTCACCTACGAGCAGTACTTC. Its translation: CASSQEGSSGLTYEQYF.

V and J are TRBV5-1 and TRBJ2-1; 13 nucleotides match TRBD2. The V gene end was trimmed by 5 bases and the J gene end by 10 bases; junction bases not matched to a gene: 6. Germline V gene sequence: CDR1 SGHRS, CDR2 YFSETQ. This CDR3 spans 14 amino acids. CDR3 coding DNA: TGCGCCAGCAGTCCCGGGACTAGCGGGATAGAGCAGTTCTTC. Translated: CASSPGTSGIEQFF.

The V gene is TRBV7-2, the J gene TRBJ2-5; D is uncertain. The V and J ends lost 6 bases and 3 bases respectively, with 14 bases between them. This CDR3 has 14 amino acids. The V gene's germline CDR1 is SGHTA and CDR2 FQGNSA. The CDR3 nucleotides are TGTGCCAGCAGACCCGGTAACCTCAAAGAGACCCAGTACTTC. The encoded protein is CASRPGNLKETQYF.

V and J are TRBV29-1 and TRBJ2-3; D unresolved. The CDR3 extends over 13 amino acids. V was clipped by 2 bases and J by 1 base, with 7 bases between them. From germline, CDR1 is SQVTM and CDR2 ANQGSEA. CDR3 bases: TGCAGCGTTGAACCTTGGGGCACAGATACGCAGTATTTT. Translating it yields CSVEPWGTDTQYF.

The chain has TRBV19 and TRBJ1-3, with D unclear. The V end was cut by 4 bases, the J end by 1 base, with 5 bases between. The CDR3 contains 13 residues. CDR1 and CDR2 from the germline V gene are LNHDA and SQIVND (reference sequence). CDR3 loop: CASSSISGNTIYF. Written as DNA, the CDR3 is TGTGCCAGTAGTAGCATATCTGGAAACACCATATATTTT.

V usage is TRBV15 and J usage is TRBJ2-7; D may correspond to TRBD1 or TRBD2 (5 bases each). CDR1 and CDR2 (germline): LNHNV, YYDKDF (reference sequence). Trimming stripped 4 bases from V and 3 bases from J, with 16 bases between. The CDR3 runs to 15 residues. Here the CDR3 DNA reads TGTGCCACCAGCACCGTTTGGGACGGGGACTACGAGCAGTACTTC. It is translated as CATSTVWDGDYEQYF.